This T cell receptor (beta chain) was captured by sequencing in a study of a mutant IDH1 vaccine in newly diagnosed glioma. For the study at large: Commencement of vaccination occurred 4-6 weeks following radiotherapy alone, or concurrently with temozolomide cycles.

Germline lookup yields CDR1 MNHNS and CDR2 SASEGT. V was clipped by 6 bases and J by 8 bases; unmatched bases: 8. The length of the CDR3 is 14 residues. Regarding this clone: Its antigen is as yet unknown.

This sample's time point: week 35, safety follow-up. Alongside topical imiquimod, each dose of vaccine comprised 300 ug of mutant IDH1 20-mer peptide. Patients, over weeks 1, 3, 5, 7, 11, 15, 19 and 23, received a total of eight vaccinations. Each donor presented with a new WHO grade 3 or 4 astrocytoma that tested IDH1-mutant and showed ATRX loss. This table comes from immunoSEQ multiplex PCR, and its TCRdb copy is limited to in-frame clones, with some not included. The sample contains about 68,000 clones, 84% of which appear only once. Sequences were derived from PBMCs, sampled from a glioma patient whose treatment included an IDH1 peptide vaccine. The chain is built from TRBV6-1 and TRBJ1-4; TRBD1 matches 8 bases. This clonotype was sampled from a man between 18 and 35 years old with glioma. CDR3 region: CASSLDRGREKLFF. CDR3 bases: TGTGCCAGCAGCTTAGACAGGGGTAGAGAAAAACTGTTTTTT.